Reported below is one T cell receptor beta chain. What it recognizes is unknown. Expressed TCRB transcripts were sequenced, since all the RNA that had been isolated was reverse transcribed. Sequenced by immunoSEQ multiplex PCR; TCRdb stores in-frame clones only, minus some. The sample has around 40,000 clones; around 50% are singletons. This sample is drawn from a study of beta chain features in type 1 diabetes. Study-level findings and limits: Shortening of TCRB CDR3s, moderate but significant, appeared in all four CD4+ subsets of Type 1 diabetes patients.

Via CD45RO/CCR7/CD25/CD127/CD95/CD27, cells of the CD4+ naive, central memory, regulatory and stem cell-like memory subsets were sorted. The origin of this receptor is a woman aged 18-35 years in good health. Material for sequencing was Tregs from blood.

The CDR3: CASTSVVTDTQYF. The CDR3 DNA follows: TGTGCCAGCACTTCTGTCGTCACAGATACGCAGTATTTT. V gene TRBV28 combines with J gene TRBJ2-3; the D is unclear. The CDR3 totals 13 residues. The germline V gene has CDR1 MDHEN and CDR2 SYDVKM. V was cut by 7 bases and J by 2 bases, with 10 bases left in between.